This T cell receptor beta chain was captured in a study of primary melanoma T cells and metastatic recurrence (dated by TCRdb to 2018 to 2021). The study in broad terms: A total of 150 to 200 primary melanomas made up the cohort, all of stage T2 to T4 and more than 1 mm thick. The study examined whether T-cell fraction and T-cell repertoire clonality in primary melanoma tumors predicted patient outcome. Progression-free survival was the clinical outcome compared against the T-cell fraction measured by TCR beta sequencing. Histopathological grading of tumor-infiltrating lymphocytes served as the comparison point for the T-cell fraction derived from sequencing. Study-wide findings and limitations: An effective T-cell-mediated antitumor response in primary melanoma was presented by the authors only as a suggestion rather than as a demonstrated mechanism. Progression-free survival prediction was reportedly improved more by adding T-cell fraction to tumor thickness than by adding any other histopathological variable. Protection appeared to be conferred by a T-cell fraction above 20% regardless of ulceration status, mitotic rate or nodal disease. Progression-free survival was reportedly predicted by the tumor T-cell fraction independently of thickness, ulceration, mitotic rate and age.

Sequences SSHAT (CDR1) and FNYEAQ (CDR2) are obtained from the germline V gene (reference sequence). Germline trimming: 2 bases from V, 5 bases from J; junction bases outside gene matches: 9. The CDR3 starts with the cysteine, ends with the phenylalanine, and has 16 residues. Only the CDR3 DNA stays, 48 bases, in frame from base 1. Libraries were made using the immunoSEQ multiplex PCR assay. Primary melanoma tumor tissue underwent high-throughput sequencing of the T-cell receptor beta chain. In the source study's methods: Among the repertoire analyses were the distribution of insertions and deletions and the sharing of TCRB CDR3 between samples. The predictive value of the T-cell fraction was ranked against histopathological variables by a gradient-boosted model. Imported from immuneACCESS, the table was reduced by TCRdb to in-frame sequences with V and J called. These copies leave out some clones; in studies compared against another copy, an unresolved V gene accounts for under half, and the cause of the remainder is not known. V, J and clone size derive from that table, while D and trimming were established from the DNA sequence. The sample includes about 3,100 clones, with roughly four fifths observed a single time. The ten biggest clones cover around a fifth of the sample.

Turning to this clone: The antigen this receptor binds is unknown. Base qualities are missing; no much larger clone stands one base away.

The patients had surgically resected primary melanoma that was considered potentially curable but at risk of metastatic recurrence. The sequenced sample consisted of melanoma tumor tissue. This sequence uses TRBV7-7 and TRBJ2-5; 9 bases in the junction line up with TRBD2. The clonotype was recovered from a human donor with melanoma. The nucleotide sequence is TGTGCCAGCAGCTTATCAGCTGCGGGGGGGCAGGAGACCCAGTACTTC. Its protein is CASSLSAAGGQETQYF.